This is a list of T cell receptor beta chains from one sample in a study of T cells in Graves' hyperthyroidism and ophthalmopathy. A single record per CDR3 protein comes from TCRdb applying MiXCR to the multiplex PCR reads. The sample holds about 410,000 distinct CDR3 sequences; approximately 15% are singletons and the top ten take under 15%. Sequencing was done on a sample of blood. The receptors here all came from a man in his late teens or twenties with Graves' ophthalmopathy. Each CDR3 is given with its conserved first and last residue. The order of the fields is V gene, clone size, J gene, D gene, CDR3 protein, CDR3 DNA. A D gene is named only where the DNA matches it firmly. Not every row has a clone size; where given, it reads once, few, many or a size class.

TRBV27,many,TRBJ1-1,TRBD1,CASSTDRVGTEAFF,TGTGCCAGCAGTACCGACAGGGTAGGCACTGAAGCTTTCTTT
TRBV14,few,TRBJ1-2,-,CASSQDSGTNYGYTF,TGTGCCAGCAGCCAAGACTCAGGGACCAACTATGGCTACACCTTC
TRBV20-1,many,TRBJ1-1,TRBD1,CSATLTGVHTEAFF,TGCAGTGCTACACTGACAGGGGTTCACACTGAAGCTTTCTTT
TRBV19,few,TRBJ2-1,TRBD2,CASSIAGGGGYNEQFF,TGTGCCAGTAGTATAGCGGGAGGGGGGGGCTACAATGAGCAGTTCTTC
TRBV19,-,TRBJ2-2,-,CASSTRTGANTGELFF,TGTGCCAGTAGTACCCGGACGGGCGCGAACACCGGGGAGCTGTTTTTT
TRBV7-6,few,TRBJ2-7,TRBD2,CASSLGTSGRNLVEQYF,TGTGCCAGCAGCTTAGGGACTAGCGGGAGAAACTTGGTCGAGCAGTACTTC
TRBV5-1,many,TRBJ2-7,TRBD1,CASSKGQGTYEQYF,TGCGCCAGCAGCAAGGGACAGGGTACCTACGAGCAGTACTTC
TRBV20-1,many,TRBJ1-6,-,CSASYREYSPLHF,TGCAGTGCTAGCTACAGGGAGTATTCACCCCTCCACTTT
TRBV10-3,-,TRBJ1-4,-,CAISPGAGNEKLFF,TGTGCCATCAGCCCAGGGGCTGGTAATGAAAAACTGTTTTTT
TRBV29-1,many,TRBJ2-5,-,CSLRRMRETQYF,TGCAGCCTCCGGAGGATGAGGGAGACCCAGTACTTC
TRBV30,-,TRBJ1-5,-,CAWPGLGRDGQPQHF,TGTGCCTGGCCAGGCTTAGGCAGGGACGGTCAGCCCCAGCATTTT
TRBV7-9,many,TRBJ2-7,TRBD1,CASSQITETGVYEQYF,TGTGCCAGCAGCCAAATTACTGAGACAGGGGTTTACGAGCAGTACTTC
TRBV15,few,TRBJ1-1,-,CATSRDLASTAEAFF,TGTGCCACCAGCAGAGATTTGGCGAGCACCGCCGAAGCTTTCTTT
TRBV18,once,TRBJ2-3,-,CASSRSVGSDSSGGDTQYF,TGTGCCAGCTCACGCTCCGTGGGGTCGGACAGCAGCGGTGGGGATACGCAGTATTTT
TRBV11-3,-,TRBJ2-4,TRBD1,CASSLRGPGWGAKNIQYF,TGTGCCAGCAGCCTCAGGGGGCCGGGGTGGGGGGCCAAAAACATTCAGTACTTC
TRBV6-1,many,TRBJ1-5,TRBD1,CASSETGTDNQPQHF,TGTGCCAGCAGTGAAACCGGGACAGATAATCAGCCCCAGCATTTT
TRBV25-1,-,TRBJ2-7,TRBD1,CASSEGQLSSYEQYF,TGTGCCAGCAGCGAGGGACAGCTGAGCTCCTACGAGCAGTACTTC
TRBV2,-,TRBJ2-3,TRBD2,CAYYGASGGEESTDTQYF,TGTGCCTATTACGGGGCTAGCGGGGGGGAAGAGAGCACAGATACGCAGTATTTT
TRBV6-2/TRBV6-3,many,TRBJ2-2,-,CASSYIPATVTGELFF,TGTGCCAGCAGTTACATACCCGCGACGGTCACCGGGGAGCTGTTTTTT
TRBV5-5,many,TRBJ2-2,TRBD1,CASSDRDRYTGELFF,TGTGCCAGCAGCGACAGGGACAGGTACACCGGGGAGCTGTTTTTT
TRBV4-1,many,TRBJ2-3,-,CASSQVRAAPDTQYF,TGCGCCAGCAGCCAAGTTAGGGCCGCGCCAGATACGCAGTATTTT
TRBV3-1,many,TRBJ1-4,-,CASSQIFGPQEKLFF,TGTGCCAGCAGCCAAATCTTCGGGCCCCAGGAAAAACTGTTTTTT
TRBV20-1,few,TRBJ1-6,-,CSARDKGFGTRANSPLHF,TGCAGTGCTAGAGATAAAGGGTTCGGAACTAGAGCCAATTCACCCCTCCACTTT
TRBV7-9,few,TRBJ2-5,-,CASSLASGGFQETQYF,TGTGCCAGCAGCTTAGCCAGCGGAGGTTTTCAAGAGACCCAGTACTTC
TRBV27,many,TRBJ1-6,-,CASSWTVRGSPLHF,TGTGCCAGCAGTTGGACAGTGCGAGGTTCACCCCTCCACTTT
TRBV4-1,few,TRBJ1-5,-,CASSQEGRTNQPQHF,TGCGCCAGCAGCCAAGAGGGCAGAACCAATCAGCCCCAGCATTTT
TRBV6-1,-,TRBJ2-1,TRBD2,CASSGLLAGEGSYNEQFF,TGTGCCAGCAGTGGACTTTTAGCGGGAGAAGGTAGTTACAATGAGCAGTTCTTC
TRBV27,many,TRBJ1-5,-,CASSLSGGGNQPQHF,TGTGCCAGCAGTTTATCAGGGGGTGGCAATCAGCCCCAGCATTTT
TRBV6-1,few,TRBJ2-1,TRBD1,CASSEAGQGPSGDNEQFF,TGTGCCAGCAGTGAAGCGGGACAGGGGCCTTCAGGGGACAATGAGCAGTTCTTC
TRBV3-1,many,TRBJ2-1,TRBD2,CASSQLWTGGGGNEQFF,TGTGCCAGCAGCCAATTATGGACAGGCGGGGGGGGCAATGAGCAGTTCTTC
TRBV30,many,TRBJ1-5,-,CAWSVGGDQPQHF,TGTGCCTGGAGTGTAGGTGGGGATCAGCCCCAGCATTTT
TRBV19,many,TRBJ1-5,TRBD1,CASSAQGTQPQHF,TGTGCCAGTAGTGCACAGGGGACCCAGCCCCAGCATTTT
TRBV5-1,many,TRBJ2-3,TRBD2,CASAPGGSGGTDTQYF,TGCGCCAGCGCCCCCGGGGGGAGCGGGGGCACAGATACGCAGTATTTT
TRBV6-1,many,TRBJ2-5,TRBD2,CASSHTIAGGPVSETQYF,TGTGCCAGCAGCCACACCATAGCGGGGGGGCCGGTTTCGGAGACCCAGTACTTC
TRBV7-3,many,TRBJ2-7,TRBD2,CASSSTSGSPSYEQYF,TGTGCCAGCAGCTCGACTAGCGGGTCCCCCTCCTACGAGCAGTACTTC
TRBV5-1,many,TRBJ2-5,-,CASSLTFQETQYF,TGTGCCAGCAGCTTAACGTTCCAAGAGACCCAGTACTTC
TRBV29-1,many,TRBJ2-7,-,CSVGDGFSYEQYF,TGCAGCGTTGGGGACGGGTTCTCCTACGAGCAGTACTTC
TRBV25-1,few,TRBJ2-5,-,CASRAEGETQYF,TGTGCCAGCAGGGCGGAGGGGGAGACCCAGTACTTC
TRBV19,many,TRBJ1-1,-,CASIGHANTEAFF,TGTGCCAGTATCGGACACGCGAACACTGAAGCTTTCTTT
TRBV4-1,-,TRBJ1-2,TRBD1,CASSQAGTALYARKGGYTF,TGCGCCAGCAGCCAAGCCGGGACAGCCTTATACGCCAGAAAGGGGGGCTACACCTTC
TRBV4-1,few,TRBJ2-5,-,CASSLEGVVGETQYF,TGCGCCAGCAGCCTCGAAGGGGTAGTAGGGGAGACCCAGTACTTC
TRBV27,-,TRBJ2-1,TRBD1,CASSRGQGASNEQFF,TGTGCCAGCAGTCGGGGACAGGGGGCGTCTAATGAGCAGTTCTTC
TRBV29-1,-,TRBJ1-2,TRBD1,CSVGPRGQDGYTF,TGCAGCGTTGGACCCAGGGGGCAGGATGGCTACACCTTC
TRBV20-1,many,TRBJ2-7,TRBD2,CSASGQGLYEQYF,TGCAGTGCTAGCGGGCAGGGACTATACGAGCAGTACTTC
TRBV15,many,TRBJ2-7,-,CATSRDTSLRGYEQYF,TGTGCCACCAGCAGAGACACATCCCTAAGGGGCTACGAGCAGTACTTC
TRBV6-1,-,TRBJ2-5,TRBD2,CASNSGFEETQYF,TGTGCCAGCAATAGCGGGTTTGAAGAGACCCAGTACTTC
TRBV7-9,many,TRBJ1-5,-,CASSPTGQRNQPQHF,TGTGCCAGCAGCCCGACCGGGCAACGCAATCAGCCCCAGCATTTT
TRBV19,few,TRBJ1-5,-,CASSIWGSGNQPQHF,TGTGCCAGTAGTATTTGGGGGTCAGGCAATCAGCCCCAGCATTTT
TRBV7-6,-,TRBJ1-6,TRBD1,CASSARQGDSPLHF,TGTGCCAGCAGCGCGAGACAGGGAGATTCACCCCTCCACTTT
TRBV3-1,many,TRBJ1-1,-,CASSHWGPQNTEAFF,TGTGCCAGCAGCCATTGGGGGCCCCAGAACACTGAAGCTTTCTTT
TRBV4-2,few,TRBJ2-7,-,CASSQESVGAYEQYF,TGTGCCAGCAGCCAAGAGTCCGTGGGGGCGTACGAGCAGTACTTC
TRBV7-3,many,TRBJ2-3,-,CASSFHVGGVLDTQYF,TGTGCCAGCAGCTTCCACGTTGGGGGCGTCCTGGATACGCAGTATTTT
TRBV7-6,few,TRBJ2-2,-,CASTQGNTGELFF,TGTGCCAGCACCCAAGGCAACACCGGGGAGCTGTTTTTT
TRBV30,few,TRBJ2-7,TRBD2,CAWNRGGETEQYF,TGTGCCTGGAACCGGGGAGGGGAAACCGAGCAGTACTTC
TRBV25-1,many,TRBJ2-5,TRBD1,CASSEGGDRVRQETQYF,TGTGCCAGCAGTGAAGGTGGCGACAGGGTTCGCCAAGAGACCCAGTACTTC